This T cell receptor beta chain was recorded in a study of blood T cell repertoires in COVID-19 (TCRdb year 2020). A note on the overall study: Samples from collaborators originated in the United States, Italy and Spain and spanned both the acute and convalescent phases of COVID-19. The repertoires were made available in a free public database intended to serve as a resource for research on the immune response to SARS-CoV-2. The material from the prospective study consisted of cDNA or gDNA derived from T cells, B-cell-depleted T cells, or PBMCs. Deeply sampled blood TCRbeta repertoires from subjects exposed to, actively infected with, or recovered from COVID-19 were included in the dataset. Where HLA class I and class II types were available, the types were taken from metadata supplied by the sample provider, not from assay-based typing. A de-identified subject ID, COVID-19 status, age in years and sex were almost always included in the sample metadata. The samples were drawn from the first 160 participants of the ongoing ImmuneRACE study and from 1,254 subjects provided by 6 global collaborators.

The germline V gene sets CDR1 to SQVTM and CDR2 to ANQGSEA. Spanning cysteine to phenylalanine, the CDR3 consists of 14 amino acids. The only DNA kept is the CDR3, 42 bases in frame from the first base. Trimming accounts for 7 bases at V and 9 bases at J, while the number of junction bases matched to no gene is 7. One collaborating source in Seattle enrolled patients while the patients were actively infected and followed the patients over time throughout the course of disease. Collaborating institutions collected whole blood in K2EDTA tubes following their own protocols. For TCRbeta analysis, collaborator samples were shipped as frozen whole blood, as isolated PBMCs, or as DNA extracted from either sample type. TCRbeta CDR3 regions were amplified from genomic DNA by means of the immunoSEQ Assay, a bias-controlled multiplex PCR. As for the original processing: Nucleated cell counts per sample were estimated from amplification of reference gene primers within the assay. To quantify the absolute abundance of each unique TCRbeta CDR3 rearrangement, sequence reads were collapsed and filtered. For each sample, productive Simpson clonality was calculated as the square root of Simpson's diversity index over productive rearrangements. TCRdb re-hosts the immuneACCESS table, in-frame sequences only. Its copies lack some clones; in the studies checked, an unresolved V gene accounts for under half of them, and the cause for the rest is not known. V and J calls and clone size are those listed in that table; D and trimming were worked out from the DNA. Counted in this sample were about 330,000 clones; over 80% of them appeared once. The top ten clones comprise roughly a tenth of the sample.

The table lists this clone with a count of one. Its antigen is not yet known. No per-base quality is available; no much larger clone lies one base away. The investigation overall reported the following: Clinical and demographic metadata were provided uncurated, with the amount varying by source and participant.

The TCR originated in a man aged 25-45 years with COVID-19, enrolled during active disease. The sequencing sample was made of peripheral blood. The chain is encoded by TRBV29-1 joined to TRBJ2-1; 15 nucleotides in the junction match TRBD2. The CDR3 region reads CSAPGLAGGSEQFF. The base sequence is TGCAGCGCCCCAGGACTAGCGGGGGGGAGTGAGCAGTTCTTC.